This TCR beta chain was recorded in a study of blood T cell repertoires in COVID-19. Sequenced by immunoSEQ multiplex PCR; TCRdb stores in-frame clones only, minus some. The sample comprises roughly 400,000 clones, under 90% of which are singletons, and around 1.7% rests with the top ten. In Cohort 3, a recovered donor had either two negative PCRs, clearance, or symptom resolution. V lost 3 bases to trimming and J lost 10 bases, with 11 bases between them. CDR1 and CDR2 from the germline V gene are SGHNT and YYREEE (reference sequence). This CDR3 is 13 amino acids long. The receptor comes from a woman younger than 45 who had recovered from COVID-19. The J gene is TRBJ1-6, the V gene TRBV5-4; weak D call: TRBD1 (6 bases). Sample: PBMCs or T cells enriched from blood (not recorded which). Written as DNA, the CDR3 is TGTGCCAGCAGCTCGAGACAGGAATCACCCCTCCACTTT. Protein sequence: CASSSRQESPLHF.